The 13 T cell receptor beta chains below all came from one sample that was sequenced in a study of technical replicates of blood from several donors. Sequencing was performed with immunoSEQ multiplex PCR; in TCRdb, only in-frame clones are kept and a portion is missing. Found here are 95,000 or so clones, roughly 95% of them singletons; the top ten hold 0.3% to 0.35%. Sequencing was carried out using T cells isolated from PBMCs. All receptors come from a human donor in good health.

In its sample, this clone was seen a few times. The rearrangement links TRBV7-9 to TRBJ1-2; tentative D call: TRBD1 (5 bases). This CDR3 is 14 amino acids long. Germline V gives CDR1 SEHNR, CDR2 FQNEAQ (reference sequence). The V end was cut by 0 bases, the J end by 4 bases, with 9 bases between. The CDR3 DNA follows: TGTGCCAGCAGCTTAGCAGGCGGGGGCTATGGCTACACCTTC. Protein product: CASSLAGGGYGYTF.

The rearrangement links TRBV5-4 to TRBJ2-1, with 8 bases aligning to TRBD1. The germline V gene has CDR1 SGHNT and CDR2 YYREEE (reference sequence). There are 14 residues in the CDR3. Losses at the gene ends were 2 bases for V and 10 bases for J; bases not matched to a gene: 8. The CDR3 here is CASSFLDRVQEQFF. Here the CDR3 DNA reads TGTGCCAGCAGCTTTTTGGACAGGGTACAGGAGCAGTTCTTC.

The table lists this clone with a few counts. The chain's CDR3 is CASSQNINTEAFF. The CDR3 DNA is TGTGCCAGCAGCCAAAACATAAACACTGAAGCTTTCTTT. The rearrangement links TRBV14 to TRBJ1-1; D not resolved. The ends were cut back, 2 bases at V and 2 bases at J, with 6 bases in the middle. Germline values: CDR1 SGHDN, CDR2 FVKESK. This CDR3 region has 13 residues.

The chain has TRBV28 and TRBJ1-5, with TRBD1 identical over 7 bases. From germline, CDR1 is MDHEN and CDR2 SYDVKM. The length of the CDR3 is 14 residues. With V trimmed by 9 bases and J by 7 bases, 12 bases remained unmatched. The CDR3 DNA reads TGTGCCAGTTCCTCAGGGGGTGCCCCCCAGCCCCAGCATTTT. This translates into CASSSGGAPQPQHF.

The chain has TRBV30 and TRBJ1-2; D remains ambiguous. CDR1 is GTSNPN and CDR2 is SVGIG in the germline V gene (reference sequence). V was shortened by 3 bases and J by 8 bases, with 16 bases between the two germline ends. This CDR3 contains 13 residues. The CDR3 spells CAWSDEVSGGYTF. CDR3 bases: TGTGCCTGGAGCGATGAGGTTTCGGGAGGCTACACCTTC.

The V call is TRBV9, the J call TRBJ1-5; TRBD1 might be the D (6 bases). CDR1 SGDLS and CDR2 YYNGEE come from the germline V gene. Trimming took off 4 bases at V and 6 bases at J, with 17 bases between the two ends. This CDR3 is 15 amino acids long. CDR3 DNA sequence: TGTGCCAGCAGCCCCACAGGGACGGGCGGTCAGCCCCAGCATTTT. Translated: CASSPTGTGGQPQHF.

The sample holds a few counts of this clone. The CDR3 DNA is TGCGCCAGCAGTCGTGAAATTTACAGCGGGGTTCGAGAAGCTTTCTTT. Amino acid sequence: CASSREIYSGVREAFF. This chain connects TRBV5-1 to TRBJ1-1, with D hard to call. CDR1 SGHRS and CDR2 YFSETQ come from the germline V gene. The ends were cut back, 5 bases at V and 8 bases at J, with 25 bases in the middle. The CDR3 covers 16 residues.

The chain employs TRBV13 and TRBJ2-1; 9 nucleotides line up with TRBD2. V lost 2 bases, J lost 4 bases, and 6 bases stayed unmatched. The CDR3 loop spans 16 amino acids. In germline, CDR1 is PRHDT, CDR2 FYEKMQ (reference sequence). CDR3 nucleotide sequence: TGTGCCAGCAGCTTAAAGTTGCTAGCGGGGTACAATGAGCAGTTCTTC. Translated: CASSLKLLAGYNEQFF.

The chain links TRBV19 to TRBJ1-1; a possible D gene is TRBD1 (5 bases). CDR1 LNHDA and CDR2 SQIVND come from the germline V gene (reference sequence). The CDR3 is 12 amino acids. V was clipped by 7 bases and J by 3 bases, with 9 bases between them. The CDR3 here is CASKPGYTEAFF. The DNA for the CDR3 is TGTGCCAGTAAACCAGGGTACACTGAAGCTTTCTTT.

J is TRBJ1-1 and V is TRBV15, with 7 bases matching TRBD1. The CDR3 length is 15 residues. CDR1 is LNHNV and CDR2 is YYDKDF in the germline V gene (reference sequence). V lost 0 bases, J lost 6 bases, and 7 bases stayed unmatched. CDR3: CATSRELPGGPEAFF. CDR3 DNA sequence: TGTGCCACCAGCAGAGAACTCCCAGGGGGTCCTGAAGCTTTCTTT.

The gene calls are TRBV7-6 and TRBJ2-6, with 7 bases matching TRBD2. V lost 4 bases and J lost 0; bases outside the gene matches: 9. Germline V gene lookup returns CDR1 SGHVS and CDR2 FNYEAQ. The CDR3 spans 18 residues. This chain's CDR3 is CASSSLREAPSGANVLTF. CDR3 bases: TGTGCCAGCAGCTCCCTCCGGGAGGCTCCCTCTGGGGCCAACGTCCTGACTTTC.

CDR3 in amino acids: CASSQDRSGGYTF. The CDR3 DNA reads as TGCGCCAGCAGCCAAGATAGGAGTGGAGGCTACACCTTC. V usage is TRBV4-3 and J usage is TRBJ1-2; D gene ambiguous. V was shortened by 0 bases and J by 8 bases, with 10 bases between the two germline ends. CDR1 and CDR2 from the germline V gene are LGHNA and YSLEER. The CDR3 contains 13 residues.

This chain joins TRBV21-1 and TRBJ1-2; the table's D call, TRBD1, was not checked against the DNA. TRBV21-1 constitutes a pseudogene. The CDR3 totals 14 residues. The DNA for the CDR3 is TGTGCCAGCAGCAAAGGGACAGGGGGCTATGGCTACACCTTC. It translates to CASSKGTGGYGYTF.